The 17 T cell receptor beta chains reported below all come from one sample, sequenced in a study of blood T cells in healthy people across ages. It was with a sample-barcoded 5' primer and a J-beta primer mix that a second PCR of roughly 7 to 12 cycles was run. TCRdb re-called the 5' RACE reads through MiXCR, storing one row per CDR3 protein. The sample holds some 730,000 distinct CDR3 sequences, about 20% seen once. The material sequenced was blood. The receptors originated from a man aged 65 to 85 in good health.

Here the CDR3 reads CASNSEGNEKLFF. DNA for the CDR3: TGTGCCAGCAACTCGGAGGGTAATGAAAAACTGTTTTTT. The chain joins TRBV2 to TRBJ1-4; D is unresolved. V lost 7 bases and J lost 4, with 10 bases in between. The CDR3 contains 13 residues. Germline values: CDR1 SNHLY, CDR2 FYNNEI. Looking up the rest from reference TRBV2 and TRBJ1-4 gives the full variable domain: EPEVTQTPSHQVTQMGQEVILRCVPISNHLYFYWYRQILGQKVEFLVSFYNNEISEKSEIFDDQFSVERPDGSNFTLKIRSTKLEDSAMYFCASNSEGNEKLFFGSGTQLSVL.

The V gene is TRBV7-2, the J gene TRBJ2-7; unclear D gene. Germline lookup yields CDR1 SGHTA and CDR2 FQGNSA. V was cut by 5 bases and J by 3 bases, with 11 bases left in between. This CDR3 spans 13 amino acids. As DNA, the CDR3 is TGTGCCAGCAGCCGCCGGGTTGACTACGAGCAGTACGTC. Translation: CASSRRVDYEQYV.

This clonotype was seen only a few times. V usage is TRBV12-3 or TRBV12-4 and J usage is TRBJ2-1; 9 bases align to TRBD2. V trimming: 3 bases; J trimming: 1 base; junction bases outside the gene matches: 4. This CDR3 spans 16 amino acids. CDR3 loop: CASSLSLAGSYNEQFF. The CDR3 DNA reads TGTGCCAGCAGTTTGTCTCTAGCGGGATCCTACAATGAGCAGTTCTTC.

The genes are TRBV7-9 and TRBJ2-2; tentative D call: TRBD2 (5 bases). CDR3 size: 15 residues. Germline assignment: CDR1 SEHNR and CDR2 FQNEAQ (reference sequence). V shed 1 base and J shed 7 bases, with 13 bases lying between them. The CDR3 bases are TGTGCCAGCAGCTTAGTTTCGGGGTCGGTCGGGGAGCTGTTTTTT. Translating it yields CASSLVSGSVGELFF. The complete variable domain, with remaining parts taken from reference TRBV7-9 and TRBJ2-2, reads DTGVSQNPRHKITKRGQNVTFRCDPISEHNRLYWYRQTLGQGPEFLTYFQNEAQLEKSRLLSDRFSAERPKGSFSTLEIQRTEQGDSAMYLCASSLVSGSVGELFFGEGSRLTVL.

The rearrangement uses TRBV2 and TRBJ1-1; 8 bases agree with TRBD1. This CDR3 is 17 amino acids long. CDR1 SNHLY and CDR2 FYNNEI come from the germline V gene. With V trimmed by 6 bases and J by 0 bases, 12 bases remained unmatched. The CDR3 here is CASSPERTGIMNTEAFF. The CDR3 DNA follows: TGTGCCAGCAGCCCGGAGAGGACAGGGATCATGAACACTGAAGCTTTCTTT. The variable domain in full, with the rest retrieved from reference TRBV2 and TRBJ1-1, is EPEVTQTPSHQVTQMGQEVILRCVPISNHLYFYWYRQILGQKVEFLVSFYNNEISEKSEIFDDQFSVERPDGSNFTLKIRSTKLEDSAMYFCASSPERTGIMNTEAFFGQGTRLTVV.

This clonotype was picked up many times. In DNA, the CDR3 is TGCAGTGCTCCCCTAGGGACTAGCGGGAGGGCTAGCACAGATACGCAGTATTTT. This encodes CSAPLGTSGRASTDTQYF. The rearrangement joins TRBV20-1 to TRBJ2-3; 16 nucleotides match TRBD2. CDR1 is DFQATT and CDR2 is SNEGSKA in the germline V gene (reference sequence). V was clipped by 5 bases and J by 0 bases; unmatched bases: 8. The CDR3 totals 18 residues.

In its sample, this clonotype was seen a few times. The rearrangement joins TRBV12-3 or TRBV12-4 to TRBJ2-3; TRBD1 is a possible D gene (6 bases). V lost 3 bases, J lost 8 bases, and 18 bases lay in between. This CDR3 has 15 amino acids. The CDR3 nucleotides read TGTGCCAGCAGTTTTGATTCAGGGGCAGTCGCTACGCAGTATTTT. Its translation is CASSFDSGAVATQYF.

This clonotype was seen only once. V gene TRBV20-1 combines with J gene TRBJ1-2; D may be TRBD1 (6 bases). The V gene's germline CDR1 is DFQATT and CDR2 SNEGSKA (reference sequence). The CDR3 has 15 amino acids. Trimming left V 5 bases short and J 7 bases short, with 23 bases between. CDR3 in amino acids: CSAGGGHSSYLGYTF. The CDR3 DNA follows: TGCAGTGCTGGGGGGGGACACTCATCCTATCTTGGCTACACCTTC.

The chain has TRBV6-6 and TRBJ1-4; a weak D match, TRBD1 (6 bases). Per germline, CDR1 MNHNY and CDR2 SVGAGI (reference sequence). Trimming left V 6 bases short and J 7 bases short, with 15 bases between. CDR3 length: 14 residues. The CDR3 bases are TGTGCCAGCAGCCCTAGGGGGGGCTTTGAAAAACTGTTTTTT. Amino acids: CASSPRGGFEKLFF.

This chain joins TRBV7-8 and TRBJ1-1, with D unresolved. In germline, CDR1 is SGHVS, CDR2 FQNEAQ. V dropped 4 bases and J dropped 1 base, with 16 bases sitting between them. CDR3 length equals 16 residues. The CDR3 nucleotides are TGTGCCAGCAGCTCTGTCTGGGTTATAACGAACACTGAAGCTTTCTTT. This encodes CASSSVWVITNTEAFF. Full variable domain (remainder filled in from reference TRBV7-8 and TRBJ1-1): GAGVSQSPRYKVAKRGQDVALRCDPISGHVSLFWYQQALGQGPEFLTYFQNEAQLDKSGLPSDRFFAERPEGSVSTLKIQRTQQEDSAVYLCASSSVWVITNTEAFFGQGTRLTVV.

The chain joins TRBV20-1 to TRBJ2-3; either TRBD1 or TRBD2 may fit D (5 bases each). CDR1 and CDR2 from the germline V gene are DFQATT and SNEGSKA (reference sequence). Between the trimmed V and J ends, which lost 6 bases and 5 bases, there was a span of 15 bases. CDR3 size: 13 residues. This chain's CDR3 is CSAEGPPRDTQYF. The CDR3 bases are TGCAGTGCCGAGGGACCCCCGAGAGATACGCAGTATTTT.

The chain recombines TRBV5-1 with TRBJ1-2; possible D gene TRBD1, 5 bases. V was cut by 3 bases and J by 7 bases, with 13 bases left in between. CDR3 length: 13 amino acids. Germline values: CDR1 SGHRS, CDR2 YFSETQ. The chain's CDR3 is CASSYEQVSGYTF. For the CDR3, the DNA is TGCGCCAGCAGCTATGAACAGGTCTCTGGCTACACCTTC.

This clonotype was counted a few times. The rearrangement uses TRBV5-1 and TRBJ2-5; D may be TRBD2 (5 bases). The end of the DNA fits TRBJ2-1 better, so the J call may be wrong. The CDR3 runs to 12 residues. Germline assignment: CDR1 SGHRS and CDR2 YFSETQ. The CDR3 DNA reads TGCGCCAGCAGCTTGGAGGAGGATGAGCAGTTCTTC. Encoded protein: CASSLEEDEQFF.

The sample holds a few counts of this clonotype. The genes are TRBV6-5 and TRBJ1-6, with D tentatively TRBD1 (5 bases). The CDR3 totals 18 residues. The ends were cut back, 5 bases at V and 0 bases at J, with 17 bases in the middle. The germline gives CDR1 MNHEY, CDR2 SVGAGI. CDR3 coding DNA: TGTGCCAGCAGTCTGGACGGAGAGGGGAGCTCCTATAATTCACCCCTCCACTTT. This translates into CASSLDGEGSSYNSPLHF.

CDR3 loop: CASSTLAGVDEQFF. The CDR3 DNA sequence: TGTGCCAGCAGTACTCTAGCGGGAGTGGATGAGCAGTTCTTC. This chain uses TRBV7-2 with TRBJ2-5; 10 bases match TRBD2. The tail of the sequence fits TRBJ2-1 better, so the J call may be wrong. Germline V lookup: CDR1 SGHTA, CDR2 FQGNSA. The CDR3 sequence is 14 residues long.

This clonotype was observed a handful of times. This sequence joins TRBV18 and TRBJ2-3; D is undetermined. Germline V lookup: CDR1 KGHSH, CDR2 LQKENI. This CDR3 has 13 residues. The ends were cut back, 0 bases at V and 3 bases at J, with 4 bases in the middle. CDR3 nucleotide sequence: TGTGCCAGCTCACCACCGGAGACAGATACGCAGTATTTT. Its translation: CASSPPETDTQYF.

This clonotype was seen a few times. Relative to the germline gene, one junction end is altered; a read error may explain this. CDR3: CASNLAGGLSYNEQFF. The CDR3, as DNA: TGTGCCAGCAACTTAGCGGGAGGGCTTTCCTACAATGAGCAGTTCTTC. The chain employs TRBV7-2 and TRBJ2-1; 11 bases are a match to TRBD2. From germline, CDR1 is SGHTA and CDR2 FQGNSA. The CDR3 totals 16 residues.